This is a list of T cell receptor beta chains from one sample in a study of CD8 T cells in Susac syndrome. Via MiXCR, TCRdb re-called the immunoSEQ multiplex PCR reads, giving one row per CDR3 protein. The sample holds some 180,000 distinct CDR3 sequences, 85% to 95% seen once. Input material: CD4+ T cells from PBMCs. The origin of the receptors is a human donor in good health. Both conserved end residues are part of each CDR3. D genes are given only for firm matches. Some rows mark clone size as missing; the rest say once, few, many or name a class of expanded clone.

d_call | j_call | v_call | clone_size | cdr3_aa | cdr3_nt
TRBD1 | TRBJ1-1 | TRBV10-3 | NA | CAISESDRGRTEAFF | TGTGCCATCAGTGAGTCGGACAGGGGGCGTACTGAAGCTTTCTTT
TRBD1 | TRBJ1-1 | TRBV6-1 | NA | CASRPPQQGARRTEAFF | TGTGCCAGCAGACCTCCGCAACAGGGGGCGCGAAGGACTGAAGCTTTCTTT
TRBD2 | TRBJ2-3 | TRBV6-2/TRBV6-3 | once | CASSIGLAGSTDTQYF | TGTGCCAGCAGTATCGGACTAGCGGGGAGCACAGATACGCAGTATTTT
NA | TRBJ1-3 | TRBV3-1 | NA | CASSQDVRSGNTIYF | TGTGCCAGCAGCCAAGACGTCCGGTCTGGAAACACCATATATTTT
TRBD2 | TRBJ2-5 | TRBV5-1 | NA | CASSLAGMAGGGETQYF | TGCGCCAGCAGCTTGGCCGGGATGGCGGGGGGCGGAGAGACCCAGTACTTC
NA | TRBJ1-6 | TRBV4-2 | NA | CASSQGAGSGPLGNSPLHF | TGTGCCAGCAGCCAAGGGGCCGGCTCCGGTCCACTCGGGAATTCACCCCTCCACTTT
NA | TRBJ2-2 | TRBV24-1 | NA | CATSDGPYTGELFF | TGTGCCACCAGTGATGGGCCTTACACCGGGGAGCTGTTTTTT
NA | TRBJ1-1 | TRBV7-9 | NA | CASSLEGGHTEAFF | TGTGCCAGCAGCTTAGAAGGGGGGCACACTGAAGCTTTCTTT
TRBD2 | TRBJ2-5 | TRBV4-1 | NA | CASSQEEQGVFRTSGGARETQYF | TGCGCCAGCAGCCAAGAAGAACAGGGCGTTTTTCGGACTAGCGGGGGGGCCCGTGAGACCCAGTACTTC
TRBD1 | TRBJ1-5 | TRBV19 | NA | CASRRDSYQPQHF | TGTGCCAGTAGGCGGGACAGCTATCAGCCCCAGCATTTT
TRBD2 | TRBJ2-2 | TRBV7-2 | NA | CASSWEGAGELFF | TGTGCCAGCAGCTGGGAGGGCGCCGGGGAGCTGTTTTTT
TRBD2 | TRBJ2-2 | TRBV3-1 | NA | CASSQVATGGPNTGELFF | TGTGCCAGCAGCCAAGTTGCGACGGGGGGGCCGAACACCGGGGAGCTGTTTTTT
NA | TRBJ1-6 | TRBV6-5 | NA | CASTPRGVAPLHF | TGTGCCAGCACCCCCCGAGGGGTGGCACCCCTCCACTTT
NA | TRBJ2-3 | TRBV27 | NA | CASSEPQGRVQYF | TGTGCCAGCAGTGAACCACAGGGTCGGGTACAGTATTTT
NA | TRBJ2-5 | TRBV9 | NA | CASSGYQETQYF | TGTGCCAGCAGCGGGTACCAAGAGACCCAGTACTTC
NA | TRBJ2-3 | TRBV10-3 | NA | CAISESRQATDTQYF | TGTGCCATCAGTGAGTCAAGACAGGCCACAGATACGCAGTATTTT
TRBD2 | TRBJ2-4 | TRBV6-6 | once | CANSRGDWAKNIQYF | TGTGCCAACTCGCGGGGGGATTGGGCCAAAAACATTCAGTACTTC
NA | TRBJ2-5 | TRBV29-1 | once | CSVRRDGQETQYF | TGCAGCGTTCGAAGGGACGGACAAGAGACCCAGTACTTC
NA | TRBJ1-3 | TRBV15 | NA | CATSRAAGNTIYF | TGTGCCACCAGCAGAGCCGCAGGAAACACCATATATTTT
TRBD1 | TRBJ1-2 | TRBV5-1 | NA | CASSTDRLYGYTF | TGCGCCAGCAGCACGGACAGGCTCTATGGCTACACCTTC
NA | TRBJ2-1 | TRBV29-1 | NA | CSAQGREQFF | TGCAGCGCCCAAGGGAGGGAGCAGTTCTTC
TRBD2 | TRBJ2-7 | TRBV6-1 | NA | CASRSEASGYEQYF | TGTGCCAGCAGATCTGAGGCTAGCGGATACGAGCAGTACTTC
NA | TRBJ2-3 | TRBV6-5 | NA | CASRRRDSGTDTQYF | TGTGCCAGCAGGCGCCGGGATTCTGGCACAGATACGCAGTATTTT
TRBD1 | TRBJ2-7 | TRBV6-6 | NA | CASLRDRGSYEQYF | TGTGCCAGCTTGAGGGACAGGGGGTCCTACGAGCAGTACTTC
TRBD2 | TRBJ2-3 | TRBV6-1 | NA | CASSPRLLAGGGTDTQYF | TGTGCCAGCAGCCCGCGTTTACTAGCGGGGGGGGGCACAGATACGCAGTATTTT
NA | TRBJ2-7 | TRBV21-1 | once | CASSKANPGRRWEQYF | TGTGCCAGCAGCAAAGCTAACCCGGGACGGCGGTGGGAGCAGTACTTC
NA | TRBJ1-5 | TRBV6-5 | NA | CASSFRGVKGQPQHF | TGTGCCAGCAGTTTTCGGGGGGTAAAGGGTCAGCCCCAGCATTTT
NA | TRBJ2-7 | TRBV19 | NA | CASSISPDGYEQYF | TGTGCCAGTAGTATCTCCCCGGACGGGTACGAGCAGTACTTC
TRBD1 | TRBJ2-1 | TRBV20-1 | NA | CSRSPGTGRGNEQFF | TGCAGTCGGAGCCCCGGGACAGGGAGAGGCAATGAGCAGTTCTTC
TRBD1 | TRBJ1-2 | TRBV20-1 | NA | CSAREGTGSGYTF | TGCAGTGCTAGAGAGGGGACAGGGTCGGGCTACACCTTC
TRBD1 | TRBJ1-2 | TRBV12-3/TRBV12-4 | NA | CASSFGQVPRGYGYTF | TGTGCCAGCAGTTTCGGACAGGTCCCTCGCGGGTATGGCTACACCTTC
TRBD1 | TRBJ1-1 | TRBV11-2 | once | CASSVDRVNTEAFF | TGTGCCAGCAGCGTCGACAGGGTCAACACTGAAGCTTTCTTT
TRBD1 | TRBJ1-5 | TRBV20-1 | NA | CSARATGTGVGNQPQHF | TGCAGTGCTAGAGCCACTGGGACAGGGGTGGGCAATCAGCCCCAGCATTTT
TRBD2 | TRBJ2-1 | TRBV20-1 | NA | CSAPHRLAAKYNEQFF | TGCAGTGCTCCGCATAGACTAGCGGCGAAATACAATGAGCAGTTCTTC
NA | TRBJ2-7 | TRBV28 | NA | CASNLPKTGEQYF | TGTGCCAGCAACCTACCCAAGACAGGCGAGCAGTACTTC
NA | TRBJ2-2 | TRBV20-1 | NA | CSAWGGSNTGELFF | TGCAGTGCCTGGGGCGGTTCTAACACCGGGGAGCTGTTTTTT
TRBD2 | TRBJ2-7 | TRBV15 | NA | CATSRVSGGPNRGEQYF | TGTGCCACCAGCAGAGTTAGCGGGGGGCCAAATCGTGGCGAGCAGTACTTC
TRBD2 | TRBJ2-3 | TRBV7-2 | once | CASSLIRLAGGRTDTQYF | TGTGCCAGCAGCCTAATCCGGCTAGCGGGGGGCCGCACAGATACGCAGTATTTT
NA | TRBJ1-2 | TRBV4-1 | once | CASSQTFQPGYTF | TGCGCCAGCAGCCAAACGTTCCAGCCAGGCTACACCTTC
TRBD2 | TRBJ2-3 | TRBV3-1 | NA | CASSRSGGADTQYF | TGTGCCAGCAGCCGTAGCGGGGGGGCAGATACGCAGTATTTT
NA | TRBJ2-7 | TRBV19 | NA | CASSPTGYAYEQYF | TGTGCCAGTAGTCCGACAGGTTATGCCTACGAGCAGTACTTC
TRBD2 | TRBJ2-5 | TRBV2 | NA | CASRFSSGTQTQYF | TGTGCCAGCCGGTTTTCTAGCGGGACCCAGACCCAGTACTTC
NA | TRBJ1-2 | TRBV28 | NA | CASSPSGRGGYTF | TGTGCCAGCAGTCCGTCGGGAAGGGGTGGCTACACCTTC
NA | TRBJ1-5 | TRBV20-1 | NA | CSALSQGSGQPQHF | TGCAGTGCCCTGTCCCAGGGGTCGGGACAGCCCCAGCATTTT
NA | TRBJ1-2 | TRBV28 | NA | CASSIGLSGYTF | TGTGCCAGCAGTATCGGCTTGAGTGGCTACACCTTC